These 5 T cell receptor beta chains originate from one sample sequenced in a study of blood T cell repertoires in COVID-19. Profiled with immunoSEQ multiplex PCR; TCRdb holds only in-frame clones, not every one. The sample has 130,000 or so clones; approximately 84% are singletons. Sequenced material: peripheral blood. These TCRs come from a woman of 80 years or more with acute or convalescent COVID-19.

The chain is built from TRBV5-1 and TRBJ1-1; D is unresolved. The CDR3 length is 16 residues. Deletions cut 0 bases from V and 2 bases from J, with 14 bases between. Germline CDR1 reads SGHRS; CDR2 reads YFSETQ. CDR3 region: CASSLAEVGSNTEAFF. For the CDR3, the DNA is TGCGCCAGCAGCTTGGCTGAAGTGGGCAGTAACACTGAAGCTTTCTTT.

J is TRBJ2-2 and V is TRBV4-3; D call uncertain. The germline V gene encodes CDR1 LGHNA and CDR2 YSLEER. Trimming removed 0 bases from V and 2 bases from J, with 10 bases in between. CDR3 length: 16 amino acids. Here the CDR3 DNA reads TGCGCCAGCAGCCAAGATCTTGGCGGAAACACCGGGGAGCTGTTTTTT. Encoded protein: CASSQDLGGNTGELFF.

This clone was seen more than once but under ten times. J is TRBJ2-3 and V is TRBV11-2; 11 nucleotides align to TRBD2. Unmatched junction bases numbered 2, after V lost 1 base and J lost 2 bases. Germline CDR1 reads SGHAT; CDR2 reads FQNNGV. This CDR3 is built from 16 residues. The CDR3 spells CASSLGLAGTTDTQYF. CDR3 bases: TGTGCCAGCAGCTTAGGACTAGCGGGGACCACAGATACGCAGTATTTT.

The chain recombines TRBV2 with TRBJ1-2; perhaps TRBD1 as D (6 bases). Germline V gene sequence: CDR1 SNHLY, CDR2 FYNNEI. V lost 6 bases, J lost 7 bases, and 18 bases lay in between. This CDR3 contains 14 residues. The CDR3 reads CASRGSGTRLGYTF. In nucleotides, the CDR3 is TGTGCCAGCAGGGGTTCCGGGACACGCCTTGGCTACACCTTC.

The chain couples TRBV30 to TRBJ1-2, with a possible D match to TRBD1 (6 bases). Germline loops: CDR1 GTSNPN, CDR2 SVGIG (reference sequence). The CDR3 is 13 amino acids. V lost 1 base to trimming and J lost 7 bases, with 13 bases between them. The DNA of the CDR3 is TGTGCCTGGAGTGAAGAGGGGGACGGTGGCTACACCTTC. Its protein is CAWSEEGDGGYTF.